These T cell receptor beta chains were read from a single sample in a study of CD8 T cells in Susac syndrome. TCRdb processed the immunoSEQ multiplex PCR reads anew with MiXCR; each CDR3 protein has one entry. The sample includes about 120,000 distinct CDR3 sequences, 80% to 95% of them seen just once. The sequencing input was CD8+ T cells from PBMCs. The receptors were gathered from a human donor in good health. Both conserved end residues are part of each CDR3. The D gene is left open where the match is weak. Not every row has a clone size; where given, it reads once, few, many or a size class.

>NA|TRBJ1-2|NA|TRBV10-3
CAIRGTIKENGYTF
TGTGCCATCCGTGGGACCATAAAGGAGAATGGCTACACCTTC
>NA|TRBJ2-2|NA|TRBV29-1
CSVGNRRPNGELFF
TGCAGCGTTGGTAACAGGAGGCCTAACGGGGAGCTGTTTTTT
>NA|TRBJ1-2|NA|TRBV4-2
CASSQDSGEYGYTF
TGTGCCAGCAGCCAAGATTCAGGGGAGTATGGCTACACCTTC
>NA|TRBJ1-1|once|TRBV20-1
CSARLQGNTEAFF
TGCAGTGCTAGGCTCCAGGGGAACACTGAAGCTTTCTTT
>NA|TRBJ2-6|NA|TRBV29-1
CSVVLSGANVLTF
TGCAGCGTTGTGTTATCTGGGGCCAACGTCCTGACTTTC
>NA|TRBJ1-1|NA|TRBV4-1
CASSQEGARRNTEAFF
TGCGCCAGCAGCCAAGAAGGGGCCAGGAGGAACACTGAAGCTTTCTTT
>TRBD2|TRBJ2-1|NA|TRBV12-3/TRBV12-4
CASALGWTSGSLATGQFF
TGTGCCAGCGCCCTGGGCTGGACTAGCGGGAGTCTCGCCACGGGGCAGTTCTTC
>NA|TRBJ2-1|NA|TRBV7-2
CASSLGSGGYNEQFF
TGTGCCAGCAGCTTAGGCAGTGGGGGTTACAATGAGCAGTTCTTC
>NA|TRBJ2-2|once|TRBV9
CASSVPATNTGELFF
TGTGCCAGCAGCGTACCGGCGACTAACACCGGGGAGCTGTTTTTT
>NA|TRBJ2-1|NA|TRBV7-9
CASSFGGISYNEQFF
TGTGCCAGCAGCTTCGGCGGGATCTCCTACAATGAGCAGTTCTTC
>TRBD2|TRBJ2-2|NA|TRBV18
CASSPRSSGRNGELFF
TGTGCCAGCTCACCACGTAGTAGCGGGAGAAACGGGGAGCTGTTTTTT
>TRBD2|TRBJ2-7|NA|TRBV6-6
CASSLGLADFSYEQYF
TGTGCCAGCAGTCTCGGACTAGCCGACTTTTCCTACGAGCAGTACTTC
>NA|TRBJ2-7|NA|TRBV5-1
CASSPPLLARGSEQYF
TGCGCCAGCAGTCCCCCCCTGCTAGCACGGGGTTCCGAGCAGTACTTC
>NA|TRBJ2-2|NA|TRBV5-1
CASSTDRTTGELFF
TGCGCCAGCAGCACTGACAGAACCACCGGGGAGCTGTTTTTT
>NA|TRBJ2-6|NA|TRBV6-1
CASRVTSSGANVLTF
TGTGCCAGCAGAGTCACCAGCTCTGGGGCCAACGTCCTGACTTTC
>TRBD2|TRBJ2-1|NA|TRBV7-2
CASSLAAGGLPQQFF
TGTGCCAGCAGCTTAGCGGCGGGGGGCCTTCCCCAGCAGTTCTTC
>TRBD1|TRBJ1-2|NA|TRBV29-1
CSAGGQGLSGFTF
TGCAGCGCGGGCGGACAGGGGCTGTCAGGGTTCACCTTC
>TRBD1|TRBJ2-7|NA|TRBV7-3
CASSPGDRVSYEQYF
TGTGCCAGCAGCCCCGGGGACAGGGTTTCCTACGAGCAGTACTTC
>NA|TRBJ2-1|NA|TRBV4-1
CASSQEPPNEQFF
TGCGCCAGCAGCCAGGAGCCTCCCAATGAGCAGTTCTTC
>NA|TRBJ2-5|NA|TRBV20-1
CSAKWTAPETQYF
TGCAGTGCTAAATGGACGGCACCGGAGACCCAGTACTTC
>TRBD1|TRBJ2-5|NA|TRBV13
CASGQEQGADGTQYF
TGTGCCAGCGGACAAGAACAGGGGGCGGATGGGACCCAGTACTTC
>NA|TRBJ1-4|NA|TRBV18
CASSPAGTNEKLFF
TGTGCCAGCTCACCGGCCGGGACTAATGAAAAACTGTTTTTT
>TRBD1|TRBJ1-5|NA|TRBV20-1
CSASVIRQGAWGNQPQHF
TGCAGTGCCAGCGTAATCAGACAGGGGGCTTGGGGCAATCAGCCCCAGCATTTT
>NA|TRBJ2-7|NA|TRBV3-1
CASSQEPLGGQYF
TGTGCCAGCAGCCAAGAGCCCCTGGGTGGGCAGTACTTC
>NA|TRBJ2-2|NA|TRBV6-2/TRBV6-3
CASSYSIGTLVKNTGELFF
TGTGCCAGCAGTTACTCGATTGGGACTTTGGTAAAGAACACCGGGGAGCTGTTTTTT
>NA|TRBJ1-5|NA|TRBV18
CASSPRILDRGSNQPQHF
TGTGCCAGCTCACCGCGCATCTTGGACCGAGGTAGCAATCAGCCCCAGCATTTT
>TRBD1|TRBJ2-1|once|TRBV5-1
CASSLGDRATWASVANEQFF
TGCGCCAGCAGCTTGGGGGACAGGGCCACCTGGGCTAGCGTTGCCAATGAGCAGTTCTTC
>NA|TRBJ1-2|NA|TRBV3-1
CASSYDSLGGYTF
TGTGCCAGCAGCTACGACAGTTTAGGAGGCTACACCTTC